This T cell receptor (beta chain) was captured in a study of blood T cells in healthy people across ages. Study-level information: Through template switching, about one barcoded beta molecule was captured per two T cells, as measured in model experiments.

They isolated at least 6 million PBMCs from each sample. Notes on the study in general: Donor CMV status, an unknown factor, possibly confounded changes in expanded clonotypes. Reliance upon unsorted PBMCs precluded definitive naive versus antigen-experienced comparison.

The CDR3 is 18 residues long. Primers used in a second PCR of about 6 to 11 cycles were a sample-barcoded 5' primer and a J-beta primer mix. TCRdb used MiXCR to reprocess the 5' RACE reads, holding one entry per CDR3 protein. This sample has fewer than 1.5 million distinct CDR3 sequences; around two fifths occur once, and the top ten carry 7.9%. About this clonotype: What it binds is not known.

Sequenced material: blood. The receptor comes from a woman aged 18-29 years in good health. V usage is TRBV21-1 and J usage is TRBJ2-2. TRBV21-1 is a pseudogene locus. CDR3 residues: CASSKGYARTANTGELFF. CDR3 nucleotide sequence: TGTGCCAGCAGCAAGGGTTACGCCAGGACGGCGAACACCGGGGAGCTGTTTTTT.